This T cell receptor (beta chain) was obtained from a study of shared clonotypes between healthy human individuals. Study-level information: Each donor's CD4 naive and CD4 memory cells filled three plates apiece, CD8 naive two, and CD8 memory one.

The deep-level immunoSEQ assay was used. On sorted subsets, replicate PCRs used about 180 ng DNA, or around 30,000 T cell genomes. The data were produced by immunoSEQ multiplex PCR, yet TCRdb's version contains in-frame clones alone and is incomplete. The sample has fewer than 3 million clones, 85% to 95% seen once. As concerns this clone: Additional DNA sequences in this sample encode the identical CDR3.

After removal of 0 bases from V and 6 bases from J, the junction contained 2 bases not matched to a gene. CDR1 SGHRS and CDR2 YFSETQ come from the germline V gene. The CDR3 covers 14 residues. Nashville, Tennessee was home to all donors, who were Caucasian adults. The chain links TRBV5-1 to TRBJ2-2; 7 bases fit TRBD2. The receptor was derived from a man aged 18 to 30 in good health. Some clones in this sample may be carry-over from other donors' samples. The sequenced sample consisted of naive CD4+ T cells from PBMCs. Subset of the sample: CD45RA+ positively selected. The CDR3 protein is CASSLAAGSGELFF. The CDR3 DNA sequence: TGCGCCAGCAGCTTGGCAGCGGGATCCGGGGAGCTGTTTTTT.